The 24 T cell receptor beta chains in this list originate from one sample, sequenced in a study of blood T cells in healthy people across ages (dated by TCRdb to the mid-2010s). The protocol used for the library was 5' RACE. Sequencing was performed on an Illumina HiSeq 2500. A second PCR of roughly 7 to 12 cycles was run with a J-beta primer mix and a sample-barcoded 5' primer. TCRdb handled the public reads itself, with Q25 trimming in fastp and clone calling in MiXCR, and kept productive beta chains. For every CDR3 protein sequence, its rows merge into one entry that carries the most common genes and DNA. In this sample the table shows about 1.7 million distinct CDR3 sequences, about 30% of which occur a single time. The ten largest account for 7.7% of the sample. The sequenced sample was blood. These receptors originate from a woman in her 30s in good health.

This clonotype was observed many times. CDR3 sequence reads: CSARVASYEQYF. The CDR3 coding sequence is TGCAGTGCTAGAGTCGCTTCCTACGAGCAGTACTTC. This rearrangement joins TRBV20-1 to TRBJ2-7; D is uncertain. Trimming removed 1 base at V and 1 base at J, with 5 bases between. The length of the CDR3 is 12 residues. Germline-derived CDR1 and CDR2 are DFQATT and SNEGSKA (reference sequence).

This clonotype appeared a few times. This chain uses TRBV21-1 with TRBJ2-7; the table's TRBD2 call for D was not verified on the DNA. TRBV21-1 is a pseudogene segment. The CDR3 spans 17 residues. CDR3 DNA: TGTGCCAGCAGCCACGGACTAGCGGGAGGTCGCGGGCTCGAGCAGTACTTC. This gives the protein CASSHGLAGGRGLEQYF.

CDR3 nucleotides: TGTGCCAGCAGCTTAGTAGGGCGGAACCAAGAGACCCAGTACTTC. The encoded protein is CASSLVGRNQETQYF. The rearrangement uses TRBV7-2 and TRBJ2-5; D uncertain. Germline V gives CDR1 SGHTA, CDR2 FQGNSA. V was pared by 1 base and J by 0 bases, with 9 bases between. This CDR3 is built from 15 residues.

The chain uses TRBV20-1 and TRBJ2-1, with 9 bases identical to TRBD1. This CDR3 is built from 14 residues. Per germline, CDR1 DFQATT and CDR2 SNEGSKA (reference sequence). CDR3 region: CSGRTGELYNEQFF. DNA of the CDR3: TGCAGCGGTAGGACAGGGGAACTCTACAATGAGCAGTTCTTC.

V is TRBV9 and J is TRBJ2-1; D ambiguous. Germline-derived CDR1 and CDR2 are SGDLS and YYNGEE. The CDR3 is made up of 18 amino acids. The V and J ends lost 3 bases and 0 bases respectively, with 19 bases between them. The CDR3 is CASSAPDTKYSSYNEQFF. The CDR3 region has the DNA TGTGCCAGCAGCGCCCCTGATACCAAATACAGCTCCTACAATGAGCAGTTCTTC.

The chain carries TRBV13 and TRBJ2-4; 7 bases fit TRBD1. Per the germline V gene, CDR1 is PRHDT and CDR2 is FYEKMQ (reference sequence). This CDR3 spans 16 amino acids. Unmatched junction bases numbered 5, after V lost 3 bases and J lost 0 bases. CDR3 amino acids: CASSFGQELAKNIQYF. In DNA form, the CDR3 reads TGTGCCAGCAGCTTCGGACAGGAGCTAGCCAAAAACATTCAGTACTTC.

Regarding this clonotype: This may come from a read error, since a much larger clone is one base off. The V call is TRBV5-1, the J call TRBJ2-1; no reliable D call. The CDR3 loop spans 12 amino acids. CDR1 is SGHRS, CDR2 YFSETQ, per germline. CDR3 in DNA: TGCGTCAGCATGAGTTCCTACAATGAGCAGTTCTTC. Translated: CVSMSSYNEQFF.

This chain links TRBV5-1 with TRBJ2-1; 9 positions match TRBD1. CDR1 SGHRS and CDR2 YFSETQ come from the germline V gene. CDR3 length: 14 amino acids. Unmatched junction bases numbered 4, after V lost 4 bases and J lost 5 bases. The CDR3 DNA is TGCGCCAGCAGCCCGGGGGACAGGGACAATGAGCAGTTCTTC. Translation gives CASSPGDRDNEQFF. The full variable domain, rest sourced from reference TRBV5-1 and TRBJ2-1, is KAGVTQTPRYLIKTRGQQVTLSCSPISGHRSVSWYQQTPGQGLQFLFEYFSETQRNKGNFPGRFSGRQFSNSRSEMNVSTLELGDSALYLCASSPGDRDNEQFFGPGTRLTVL.

This chain uses TRBV7-9 with TRBJ1-4; a possible D gene is TRBD1 (5 bases). The germline V gene encodes CDR1 SEHNR and CDR2 FQNEAQ (reference sequence). The CDR3 runs 15 residues. The V gene lost 5 bases and the J gene lost 5 bases, with 15 bases spanning the gap. The CDR3, as DNA: TGTGCCAGCAGCCTCAGCGGGACCGAGAATGAAAAACTGTTTTTT. Translating gives CASSLSGTENEKLFF.

The CDR3 nucleotides are TGTGCCAGCAGGCAAGACGGTTCCTACGAGCAGTACTTC. Protein product: CASRQDGSYEQYF. The genes are TRBV27 and TRBJ2-7, with D uncertain. Trimming left V 6 bases short and J 1 base short, with 10 bases between. CDR3 size: 13 residues. CDR1 is MNHEY, CDR2 SMNVEV, per germline (reference sequence).

This clonotype was seen a handful of times. One end of the junction varies from germline; a read error may be responsible. The CDR3, as DNA: TGTGCCAGCAGCCTCGGGGGGGCCAGCGTCCTGACTTTC. It specifies CASSLGGASVLTF. V usage is TRBV12-3 or TRBV12-4 and J usage is TRBJ2-6; 8 bases match TRBD2. This CDR3 is 13 amino acids long.

The chain is built from TRBV7-3 and TRBJ1-2; D perhaps matches TRBD1 (5 bases). Trimming removed 5 bases from V and 4 bases from J, with 14 bases in between. The CDR3 contains 14 residues. Germline CDR1 is SGHTA and CDR2 is FQGTGA. The CDR3 is CASSPEGWGYGYTF. CDR3 DNA: TGTGCCAGCAGCCCCGAGGGGTGGGGCTATGGCTACACCTTC.

Details on this clonotype: A much larger clone sits a single nucleotide away, making a read error possible. This chain uses TRBV4-1 with TRBJ2-5; 13 bases are shared with TRBD2. The J call is uncertain, as TRBJ2-7 better fits the DNA end. CDR1 is MGHRA, CDR2 YSYEKL, per germline. This CDR3 is 15 amino acids long. CDR3 in DNA: TGCGCCAGCGGCCAAGGGACTAGCGGGGCCTACGAGCAGTACTTC. Its translation: CASGQGTSGAYEQYF.

The chain joins TRBV5-6 to TRBJ2-1; D is perhaps TRBD2 (5 bases). The length of the CDR3 is 17 residues. V was pared by 3 bases and J by 0 bases, with 16 bases between. Germline assignment: CDR1 SGHDT and CDR2 YYEEEE. CDR3 DNA sequence: TGTGCCAGCAGCTACAGCCCACTAGAGGTCTCCTACAATGAGCAGTTCTTC. Amino acids: CASSYSPLEVSYNEQFF.

Only a few counts were recorded for this clonotype. The chain combines TRBV28 with TRBJ2-7; TRBD1 aligns across 8 bases. Germline-derived CDR1 and CDR2 are MDHEN and SYDVKM. Trimming at V came to 2 bases and at J to 3 bases, leaving 6 bases not matched to a gene. This CDR3 is built from 15 residues. The CDR3 coding sequence is TGTGCCAGCAGTTTAAGCAGGGGGCCCCTCTACGAGCAGTACTTC. Translated: CASSLSRGPLYEQYF.

This clonotype was recorded at least ten times. V is TRBV4-1 and J is TRBJ2-7; D may be TRBD2 (7 bases). This CDR3 has 15 residues. Deletions cut 1 base from V and 3 bases from J, with 13 bases between. Germline V gene lookup returns CDR1 MGHRA and CDR2 YSYEKL. The CDR3 is CASSQVKGGNYEQYF. The DNA for the CDR3 is TGCGCCAGCAGCCAAGTAAAGGGGGGGAACTACGAGCAGTACTTC.

This clonotype came up once. The chain links TRBV12-3 or TRBV12-4 to TRBJ2-5, with D possibly being TRBD2 (6 bases). The CDR3 has 16 residues. Trimming took off 8 bases at V and 7 bases at J, with 26 bases between the two ends. CDR3: CASSPQVRASVVTQYF. The CDR3 region has the DNA TGTGCCAGCTCCCCGCAGGTGAGGGCTAGCGTGGTGACCCAGTACTTC.

Comment on this clonotype: A read error may account for a junction end that differs from germline. The chain has TRBV7-2 and TRBJ2-3, with TRBD2 matching over 9 bases. CDR1 is SGHTA and CDR2 is FQGNSA in the germline V gene. The CDR3 spans 18 residues. CDR3 region: CASSLALNLAGRTDTQYF. DNA for the CDR3: TGTGCCAGTAGCTTAGCGCTAAACCTAGCGGGGAGAACAGATACGCAGTATTTT. Looking up the rest from reference TRBV7-2 and TRBJ2-3 gives the full variable domain: GAGVSQSPSNKVTEKGKDVELRCDPISGHTALYWYRQSLGQGLEFLIYFQGNSAPDKSGLPSDRFSAERTGGSVSTLTIQRTQQEDSAVYLCASSLALNLAGRTDTQYFGPGTRLTVL.

Many counts were recorded for this clonotype. This sequence joins TRBV20-1 and TRBJ2-7; 12 bases match TRBD1. The CDR3 is 15 residues long. The V and J ends lost 0 bases and 4 bases, in that order; junction bases with no gene match: 4. The germline V gene has CDR1 DFQATT and CDR2 SNEGSKA (reference sequence). CDR3 protein: CSAREGTGGWYEQYF. The CDR3 coding sequence is TGCAGTGCTAGAGAAGGGACAGGGGGCTGGTACGAGCAGTACTTC.

Turning to this clonotype: A much larger clone is a single base away; this may be a read error. J is TRBJ2-1 and V is TRBV21-1; the table names TRBD2, a call not compared with the DNA. TRBV21-1 is a known pseudogene. The CDR3 runs to 14 residues. In DNA, the CDR3 is TGTGCCAGCAGAGGGACTAGCGGCAACAATGAGCAGTTCTTC. As protein: CASRGTSGNNEQFF.

As for this clonotype: A single base separates this from a much larger clone, so it may be a read error. The J gene is TRBJ2-1, the V gene TRBV5-1, with 8 bases matching TRBD1. Germline CDR1 is SGHRS and CDR2 is YFSETQ. The CDR3 has 13 amino acids. The J segment lost 10 bases and the V segment lost 5 bases, leaving 8 bases of the junction unmatched. The CDR3 region is CASRQGVNYEQFF. The CDR3 nucleotides are TGCGCCAGCAGACAGGGGGTTAACTACGAGCAGTTCTTC.

On this clonotype itself: A much more abundant neighbour one base away suggests this may be a read error. This chain uses TRBV5-1 with TRBJ2-4; 7 positions agree with TRBD1. The DNA matches TRBJ2-7 better at its end, which makes the J call doubtful. The CDR3 extends over 14 amino acids. Germline V CDR1 and CDR2: SGHRS, YFSETQ. The CDR3 bases are TGCGTCAGCAGCTTCGTGGGGGACAGCTACGAGCAGTACTTC. Protein sequence: CVSSFVGDSYEQYF.

There are a few counts of this clonotype. The chain employs TRBV24-1 and TRBJ2-2; D remains unclear. CDR3 length: 15 amino acids. Trimming stripped 4 bases from V and 1 base from J, with 9 bases between. CDR1 and CDR2 from the germline V gene are KGHDR and SFDVKD. The CDR3 loop reads CATSDPAKNTGELFF. CDR3 bases: TGTGCCACCAGTGACCCGGCCAAGAACACCGGGGAGCTGTTTTTT.

This rearrangement joins TRBV11-2 to TRBJ2-4, with 11 nucleotides matching TRBD2. The V gene end was trimmed by 5 bases and the J gene end by 6 bases; junction bases not matched to a gene: 9. The CDR3 contains 16 residues. Germline-derived CDR1 and CDR2 are SGHAT and FQNNGV. Here the CDR3 reads CASSPKLAGVGNIQYF. CDR3 bases: TGTGCCAGCAGCCCCAAACTAGCGGGAGTGGGAAACATTCAGTACTTC.